This section outlines one T cell receptor (beta chain) sequence together with its context. The data stem from a study of T cell changes during pregnancy in multiple sclerosis. Trimming pared 3 bases from V and 4 bases from J, leaving 13 bases between. The CDR3 totals 14 residues. The germline gives CDR1 SGHRS, CDR2 YFSETQ. TCRdb's copy holds only in-frame clones and misses some; the assay was immunoSEQ multiplex PCR. This table has about 110,000 clones, around 90% appearing once. This clonotype was sampled from a female donor with multiple sclerosis, enrolled in a pregnancy study. Sequenced material: peripheral blood, taken after pregnancy. The chain links TRBV5-1 to TRBJ1-2; possibly TRBD1 for D (6 bases). The CDR3 DNA reads as TGCGCCAGCAGCTGGGGGTGGGACACCTATGGCTACACCTTC. Translated: CASSWGWDTYGYTF.